This TCR beta chain was identified in a study of blood T cell repertoires in COVID-19. As for the study in general: Researchers got acute and convalescent COVID-19 samples from the United States, Italy and Spain.

In the original analysis: Amplification with reference gene primers provided the estimates of nucleated cell counts. Method: immunoSEQ multiplex PCR; TCRdb's copy keeps in-frame clones and lacks some. The V and J calls and clone size come from that table; D and trimming were worked out from the DNA. The table has fewer than 300,000 clones, about four fifths seen once. The participants were between about 18 and 90 years old and came from roughly 25 US areas. The germline V gene encodes CDR1 SNHLY and CDR2 FYNNEI. CDR3 length: 13 amino acids. V lost 8 bases to trimming and J lost 4 bases; unmatched junction nucleotides: 7.

The TCR comes from a man aged 40-49 years who had been exposed to COVID-19. This sequence joins TRBV2 and TRBJ2-5; 7 positions agree with TRBD2. Input material: PBMCs or T cells enriched from blood (not recorded which). The CDR3 DNA is TGTGCCAGCGGAGCGTTAGCGGGAGAGACCCAGTACTTC. Its protein is CASGALAGETQYF.